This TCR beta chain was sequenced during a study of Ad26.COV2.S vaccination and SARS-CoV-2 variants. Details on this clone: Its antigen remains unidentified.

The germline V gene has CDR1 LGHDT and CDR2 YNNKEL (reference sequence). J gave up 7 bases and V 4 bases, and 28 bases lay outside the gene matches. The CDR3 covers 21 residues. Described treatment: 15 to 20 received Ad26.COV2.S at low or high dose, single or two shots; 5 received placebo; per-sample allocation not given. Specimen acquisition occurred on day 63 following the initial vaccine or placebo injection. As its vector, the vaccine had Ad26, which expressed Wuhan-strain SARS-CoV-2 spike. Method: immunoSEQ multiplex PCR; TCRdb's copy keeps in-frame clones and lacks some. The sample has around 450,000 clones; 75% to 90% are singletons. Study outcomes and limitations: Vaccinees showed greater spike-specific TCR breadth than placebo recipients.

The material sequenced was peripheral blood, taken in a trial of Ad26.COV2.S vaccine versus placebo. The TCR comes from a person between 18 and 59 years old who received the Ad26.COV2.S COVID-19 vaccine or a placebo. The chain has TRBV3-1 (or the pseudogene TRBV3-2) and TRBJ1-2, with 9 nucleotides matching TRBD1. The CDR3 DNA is TGTGCCAGCAGCCCCAGACATGCCAACATTGTGGGGACAGGGCAGAGGAGTGGCTACACCTTC. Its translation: CASSPRHANIVGTGQRSGYTF.